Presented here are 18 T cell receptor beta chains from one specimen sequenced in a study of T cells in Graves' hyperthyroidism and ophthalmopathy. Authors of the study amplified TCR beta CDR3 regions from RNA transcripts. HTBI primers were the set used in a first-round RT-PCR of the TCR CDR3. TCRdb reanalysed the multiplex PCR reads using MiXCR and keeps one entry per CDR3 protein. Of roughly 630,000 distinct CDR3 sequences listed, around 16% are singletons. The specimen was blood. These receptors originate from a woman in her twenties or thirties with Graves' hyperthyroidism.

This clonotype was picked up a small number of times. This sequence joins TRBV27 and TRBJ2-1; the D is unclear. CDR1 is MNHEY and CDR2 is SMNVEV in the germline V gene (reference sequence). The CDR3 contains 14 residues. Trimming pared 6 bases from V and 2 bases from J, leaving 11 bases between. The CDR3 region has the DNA TGTGCCAGCAGAAAGTTGTCCGCCTACAATGAGCAGTTCTTC. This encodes CASRKLSAYNEQFF.

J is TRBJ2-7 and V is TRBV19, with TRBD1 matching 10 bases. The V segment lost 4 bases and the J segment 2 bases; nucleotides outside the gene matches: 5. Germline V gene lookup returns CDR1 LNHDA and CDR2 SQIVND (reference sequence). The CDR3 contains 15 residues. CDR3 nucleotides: TGTGCCAGTAGTAATGGACAGGGGGTTCCCTACGAGCAGTACTTC. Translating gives CASSNGQGVPYEQYF.

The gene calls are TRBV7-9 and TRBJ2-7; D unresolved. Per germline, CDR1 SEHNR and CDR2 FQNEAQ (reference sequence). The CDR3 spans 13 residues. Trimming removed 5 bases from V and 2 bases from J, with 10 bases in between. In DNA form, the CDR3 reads TGTGCCAGCAGCACTCGGAACCCCTACGAGCAGTACTTC. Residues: CASSTRNPYEQYF.

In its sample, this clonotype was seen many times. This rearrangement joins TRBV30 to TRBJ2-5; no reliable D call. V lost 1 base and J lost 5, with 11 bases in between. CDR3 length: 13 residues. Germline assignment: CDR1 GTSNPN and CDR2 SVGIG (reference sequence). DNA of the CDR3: TGTGCCTGGAGTGGAGTCCTCGGGGAGACCCAGTACTTC. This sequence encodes CAWSGVLGETQYF. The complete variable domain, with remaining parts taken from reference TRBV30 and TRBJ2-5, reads SQTIHQWPATLVQPVGSPLSLECTVEGTSNPNLYWYRQAAGRGLQLLFYSVGIGQISSEVPQNLSASRPQDRQFILSSKKLLLSDSGFYLCAWSGVLGETQYFGPGTRLLVL.

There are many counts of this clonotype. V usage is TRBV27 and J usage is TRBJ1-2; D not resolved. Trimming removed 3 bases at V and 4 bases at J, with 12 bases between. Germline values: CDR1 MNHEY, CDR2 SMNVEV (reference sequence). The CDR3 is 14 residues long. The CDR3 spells CASSFRQNLYGYTF. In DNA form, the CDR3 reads TGTGCCAGCAGTTTTCGGCAGAACCTCTATGGCTACACCTTC.

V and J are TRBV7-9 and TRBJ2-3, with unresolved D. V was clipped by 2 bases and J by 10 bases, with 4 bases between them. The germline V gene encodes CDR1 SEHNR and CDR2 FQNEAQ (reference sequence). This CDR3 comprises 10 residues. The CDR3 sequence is CASSLFAQYF. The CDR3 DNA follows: TGTGCCAGCAGCTTATTTGCGCAGTATTTT.

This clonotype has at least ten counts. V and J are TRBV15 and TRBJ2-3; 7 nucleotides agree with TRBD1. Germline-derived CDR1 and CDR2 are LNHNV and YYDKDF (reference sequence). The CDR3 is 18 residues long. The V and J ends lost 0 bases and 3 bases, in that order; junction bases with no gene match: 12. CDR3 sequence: CATSRDNPTLQGTDTQYF. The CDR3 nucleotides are TGTGCCACCAGCAGAGATAATCCGACTTTACAGGGGACAGATACGCAGTATTTT.

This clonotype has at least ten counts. The CDR3 loop is CASSSDGGSGSPWHEQYF. The CDR3 DNA reads TGTGCCAGCAGCTCGGACGGGGGGAGCGGGAGTCCTTGGCACGAGCAGTACTTC. The J gene is TRBJ2-7, the V gene TRBV7-9, with 8 nucleotides matching TRBD2. The V gene end was trimmed by 4 bases and the J gene end by 5 bases; junction bases not matched to a gene: 19. The CDR3 spans 18 residues. Germline loops: CDR1 SEHNR, CDR2 FQNEAQ (reference sequence).

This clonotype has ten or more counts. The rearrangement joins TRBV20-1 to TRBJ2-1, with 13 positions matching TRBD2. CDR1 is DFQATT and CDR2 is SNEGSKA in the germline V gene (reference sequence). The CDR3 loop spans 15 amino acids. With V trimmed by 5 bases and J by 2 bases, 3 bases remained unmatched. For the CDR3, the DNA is TGCAGTGCTTTCGGACTAGCGGGAGCCTACAATGAGCAGTTCTTC. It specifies CSAFGLAGAYNEQFF.

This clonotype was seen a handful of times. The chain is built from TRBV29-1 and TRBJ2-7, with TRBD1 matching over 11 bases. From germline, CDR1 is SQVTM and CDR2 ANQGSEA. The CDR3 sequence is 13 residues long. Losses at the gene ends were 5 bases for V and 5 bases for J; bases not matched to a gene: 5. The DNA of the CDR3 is TGCAGCGTTAGCCGGACAGGGGGCAACGAGCAGTACTTC. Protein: CSVSRTGGNEQYF.

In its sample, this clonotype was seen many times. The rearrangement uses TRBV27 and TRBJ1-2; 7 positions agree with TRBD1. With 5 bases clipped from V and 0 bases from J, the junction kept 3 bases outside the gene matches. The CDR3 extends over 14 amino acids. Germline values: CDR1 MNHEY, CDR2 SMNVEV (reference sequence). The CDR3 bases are TGTGCCAGCAGTGGCGGGACAGCTAACTATGGCTACACCTTC. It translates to CASSGGTANYGYTF.

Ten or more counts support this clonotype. As DNA, the CDR3 is TGTGCCAGCAGTTCCTGGACTAGCGGGAGGGCGACAGATACGCAGTATTTT. Its protein product is CASSSWTSGRATDTQYF. The chain is built from TRBV12-3 or TRBV12-4 and TRBJ2-3; 15 positions agree with TRBD2. This CDR3 region has 17 residues. The ends lost 4 bases at V and 3 bases at J; junction bases unmatched: 5.

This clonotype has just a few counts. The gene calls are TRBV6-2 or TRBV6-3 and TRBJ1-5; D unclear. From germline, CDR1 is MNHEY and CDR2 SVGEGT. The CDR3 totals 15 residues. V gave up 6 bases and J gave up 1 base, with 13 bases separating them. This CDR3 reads CASSRTITSNQPQHF. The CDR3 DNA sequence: TGTGCCAGCAGCCGGACCATAACGAGCAATCAGCCCCAGCATTTT.

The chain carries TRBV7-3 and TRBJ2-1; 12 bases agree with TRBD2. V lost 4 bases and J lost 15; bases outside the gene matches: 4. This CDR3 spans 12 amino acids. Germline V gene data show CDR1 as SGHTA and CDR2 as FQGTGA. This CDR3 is CASSSLAGGMFF. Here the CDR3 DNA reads TGTGCCAGCAGCTCCCTAGCGGGAGGGATGTTCTTC. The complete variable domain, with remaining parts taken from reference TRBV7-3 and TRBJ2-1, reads GAGVSQTPSNKVTEKGKYVELRCDPISGHTALYWYRQSLGQGPEFLIYFQGTGAADDSGLPNDRFFAVRPEGSVSTLKIQRTERGDSAVYLCASSSLAGGMFFGPGTRLTVL.

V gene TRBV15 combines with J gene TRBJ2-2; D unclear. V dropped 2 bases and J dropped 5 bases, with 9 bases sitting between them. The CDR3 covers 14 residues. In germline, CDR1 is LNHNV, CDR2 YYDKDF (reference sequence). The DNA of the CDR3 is TGTGCCACCAGCAGACCGATAGCAACCGGGGAGCTGTTTTTT. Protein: CATSRPIATGELFF.

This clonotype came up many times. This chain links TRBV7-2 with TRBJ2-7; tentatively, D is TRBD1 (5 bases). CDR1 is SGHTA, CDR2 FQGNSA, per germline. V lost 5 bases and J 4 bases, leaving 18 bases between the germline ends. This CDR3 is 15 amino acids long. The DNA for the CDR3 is TGTGCCAGCAGCCGGATGTGGGGCGCCGGATACGAGCAGTACTTC. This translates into CASSRMWGAGYEQYF.

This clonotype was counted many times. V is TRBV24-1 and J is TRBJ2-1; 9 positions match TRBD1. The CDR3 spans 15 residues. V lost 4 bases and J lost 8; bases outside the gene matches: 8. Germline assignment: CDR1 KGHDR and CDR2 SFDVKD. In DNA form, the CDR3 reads TGTGCCACCAGTGACCCAGGACAGGGGAGGGATGAGCAGTTCTTC. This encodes CATSDPGQGRDEQFF.

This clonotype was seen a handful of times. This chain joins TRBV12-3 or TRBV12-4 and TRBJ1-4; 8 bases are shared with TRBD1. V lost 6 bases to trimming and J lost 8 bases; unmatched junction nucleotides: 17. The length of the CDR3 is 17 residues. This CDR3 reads CASSIMRGQGVWEKLFF. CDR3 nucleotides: TGTGCCAGCAGCATCATGAGAGGACAGGGTGTATGGGAAAAACTGTTTTTT.